The entry that follows covers one T cell receptor beta chain sequence. Assay: immunoSEQ multiplex PCR; the TCRdb copy retains only in-frame clones and omits some. The sample lists about 250,000 clones, around 89% occurring once. The data originate from a study of blood T cell repertoires in COVID-19. Between the trimmed V and J ends, which lost 6 bases and 4 bases, there was a span of 13 bases. There are 15 residues in the CDR3. Germline values: CDR1 MNHEY, CDR2 SVGAGI. The origin of this receptor is a woman between 25 and 40 years old with COVID-19, enrolled during active disease. This rearrangement joins TRBV6-5 to TRBJ1-6; D may be TRBD1 (6 bases). The sample taken for sequencing was peripheral blood. The CDR3 sequence: CASSSRTAYNSPLHF. As DNA, the CDR3 is TGTGCCAGCAGCTCACGGACAGCTTATAATTCACCCCTCCACTTT.